This T cell receptor (beta chain) is from a study of blood T cell repertoires in COVID-19. The CDR3 covers 16 residues. J gave up 5 bases and V 6 bases, and 15 bases lay outside the gene matches. Germline V gene lookup returns CDR1 ENHRY and CDR2 SYGVKD. Under the authors' procedure: Reference gene primer amplification gave nucleated cell count estimates. TCRdb keeps only in-frame clones here, not all; method: immunoSEQ multiplex PCR. The V and J calls and clone size are taken from that table; D and trimming were inferred from the DNA. The table lists approximately 50,000 clones, more than 70% of them singletons.

V is TRBV10-3 and J is TRBJ2-5; TRBD1 matches at 7 bases. Sequences were obtained from peripheral blood. The origin of this receptor is a human donor in a cohort sampled during active COVID-19. The CDR3 loop reads CAISPIVTGSRETQYF. CDR3 bases: TGTGCCATCAGCCCTATCGTGACAGGGAGTAGGGAGACCCAGTACTTC.